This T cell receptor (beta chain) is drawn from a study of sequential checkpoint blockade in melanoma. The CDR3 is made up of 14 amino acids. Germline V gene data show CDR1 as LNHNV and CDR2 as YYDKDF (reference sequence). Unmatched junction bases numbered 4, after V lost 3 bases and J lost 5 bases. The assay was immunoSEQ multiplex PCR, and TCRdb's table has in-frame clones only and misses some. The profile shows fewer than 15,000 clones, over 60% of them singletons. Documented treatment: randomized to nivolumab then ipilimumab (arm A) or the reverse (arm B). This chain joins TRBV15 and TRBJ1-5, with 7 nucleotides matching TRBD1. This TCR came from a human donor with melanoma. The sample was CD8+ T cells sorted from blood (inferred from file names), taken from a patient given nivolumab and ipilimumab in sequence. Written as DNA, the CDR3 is TGTGCCACCAGCAGGACAGGGTATGATCAGCCCCAGCATTTT. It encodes CATSRTGYDQPQHF.